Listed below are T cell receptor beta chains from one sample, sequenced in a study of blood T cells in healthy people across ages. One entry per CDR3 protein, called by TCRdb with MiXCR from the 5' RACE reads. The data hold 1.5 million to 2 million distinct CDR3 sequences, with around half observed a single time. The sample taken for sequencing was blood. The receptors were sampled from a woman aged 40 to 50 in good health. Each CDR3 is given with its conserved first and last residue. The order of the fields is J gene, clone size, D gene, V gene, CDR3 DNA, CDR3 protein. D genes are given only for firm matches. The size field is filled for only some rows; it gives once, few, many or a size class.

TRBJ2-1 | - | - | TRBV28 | TGTGCCAGCAGTCGTGCCGGGGCGAGCAATGAGCAGTTCTTC | CASSRAGASNEQFF
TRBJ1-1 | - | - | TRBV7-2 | TGTGCCAGCACCGTGATTTATGAAGGCGCTTTCTTT | CASTVIYEGAFF
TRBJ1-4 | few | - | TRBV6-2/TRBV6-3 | TGTGCCAGCAGCCTCAGGATGATGAATGAAAAACTGTTTTTT | CASSLRMMNEKLFF
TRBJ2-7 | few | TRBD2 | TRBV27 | TGTGCCACGCCTAGCCCGGTTAGCGGGGGGTCCTACGAGCAGTACTTC | CATPSPVSGGSYEQYF
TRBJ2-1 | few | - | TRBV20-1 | TGCAGTATAGGCCATGAGCAGTTCTTC | CSIGHEQFF
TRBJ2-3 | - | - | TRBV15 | TGTGCCACCAGCAGAGATTACGTCACAGATACGCAGTATTTT | CATSRDYVTDTQYF
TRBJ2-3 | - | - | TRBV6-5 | TGTGCCAGCAGACGGTTGGCGGGGTCAGATACGCAGTATTTT | CASRRLAGSDTQYF
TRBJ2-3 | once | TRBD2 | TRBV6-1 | TGTGCCAGCAGTGCAACTAGCGGGGGTTTGGCTGATACGCAGTATTTT | CASSATSGGLADTQYF
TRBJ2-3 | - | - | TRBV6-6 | TGTGCCAGCAGTATTGCAGGGGATCTTGATACGCAGTATTTT | CASSIAGDLDTQYF
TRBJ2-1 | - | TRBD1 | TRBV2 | TGTGCCAGCAGGTACAGGACAGGGGTCAATGAGCAGTTCTTC | CASRYRTGVNEQFF
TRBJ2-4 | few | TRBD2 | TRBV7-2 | TGTGCCAGCAGCCCGAGGGAGGGGACTAGGGCCAAAAACATTCAGTACTTC | CASSPREGTRAKNIQYF
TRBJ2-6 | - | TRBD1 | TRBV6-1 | TGTGCCAGCAGTGATTACAGGGGGTCTGGGGCCAACGTCCTGACTTTC | CASSDYRGSGANVLTF
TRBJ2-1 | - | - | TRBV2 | TGTGCCAGCAGTGAAGTTAGCCGCCCGGGCTCCTACAATGAGCAGTTCTTC | CASSEVSRPGSYNEQFF
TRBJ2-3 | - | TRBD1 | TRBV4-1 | TGCGCCAGCAGCCAAGAAGTCGCACAGGGGGTAAGAGATACGCAGTATTTT | CASSQEVAQGVRDTQYF
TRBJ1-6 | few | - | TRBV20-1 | TGCAGTGCTACCAGCCCTAATTCACCCCTCCACTTT | CSATSPNSPLHF
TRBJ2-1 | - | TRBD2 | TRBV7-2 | TGTGCCAGCAGCAAGGGACTAGTGGGAACCGATGAGCAGTTCTTC | CASSKGLVGTDEQFF
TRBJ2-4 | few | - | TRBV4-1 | TGCGCCAGCAGCCAACCGGAGGGATTAGCCAAAAACATTCAGTACTTC | CASSQPEGLAKNIQYF
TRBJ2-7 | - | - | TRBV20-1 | TGCAGTGCTATGAGGGACGAGCAGTACTTC | CSAMRDEQYF
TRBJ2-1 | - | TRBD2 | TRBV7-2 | TGTGCCAGCAGCTTAGAAGGGGTTGAGCTAGCGGGGGACAATGAGCAGTTCTTC | CASSLEGVELAGDNEQFF
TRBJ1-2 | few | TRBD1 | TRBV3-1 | TGTGCCAGCAGCCATCCCTCGCCTCAGGGGGCGCGGTGGGACTATGGCTACACCTTC | CASSHPSPQGARWDYGYTF
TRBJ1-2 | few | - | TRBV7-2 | TGTGCCAGCAGCTTAAGCCCCCGCGGCGTGAACTATGGCTACACCTTC | CASSLSPRGVNYGYTF
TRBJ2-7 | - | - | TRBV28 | TGTGCCAGCAGTCCCCGAGGGGAAGGGCAGTACTTC | CASSPRGEGQYF
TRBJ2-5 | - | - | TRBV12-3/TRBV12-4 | TGTGCCAGCAGTTTCGGGGGCCCGGAGACCCAGTACTTC | CASSFGGPETQYF
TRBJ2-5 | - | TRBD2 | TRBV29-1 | TGCAGCGTGAGAGCGGGGGGGGTAGAGACCCAGTACTTC | CSVRAGGVETQYF
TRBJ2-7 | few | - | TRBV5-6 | TGTGCCAGCAGCTTTGGCAGAATCCCCGGGCAGTACTTC | CASSFGRIPGQYF
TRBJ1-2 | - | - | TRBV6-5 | TGTGCCAGCAGGTACTCGCTACGGGGTCTACATTCCCTCTATGGCTACACCTTC | CASRYSLRGLHSLYGYTF
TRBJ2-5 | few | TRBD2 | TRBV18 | TGTGCCAGCTCACCAGGGACTAACCGGGAGACCCAGTACTTC | CASSPGTNRETQYF
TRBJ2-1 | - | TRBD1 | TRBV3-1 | TGTGCCAGCGGGACGGGGACAGCCTACAATGAGCAGTTCTTC | CASGTGTAYNEQFF
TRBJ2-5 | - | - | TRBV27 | TGTGCCAGCAGTCCCCACCGTGGGGTCCTAGAGACCCAGTACTTC | CASSPHRGVLETQYF
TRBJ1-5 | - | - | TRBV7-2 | TGTGCCAGCAGCCCAAACGGGCGGGATCAGCCCCAGCATTTT | CASSPNGRDQPQHF
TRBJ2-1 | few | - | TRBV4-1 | TGCGCCAGCAGCCAAGAGGAACGGGCCGCCTACAATGAGCAGTTCTTC | CASSQEERAAYNEQFF